This note documents a single T cell receptor (beta chain) sequence. Antigen unknown. The data originate from a study of vaccination and CD4 T cells after COVID-19. Overall study context: Overlapping spike peptides of SARS-CoV-2, HCoV-NL63, HCoV-OC43 and HCoV-229E were used, and cells were stimulated with them.

Indicated treatment: approximately nine-day PBMC culture with coronavirus spike peptide pools or control peptides (ViraFEST assay). Before the COVID-19 pandemic (2011-2018), CD4+ T cells were obtained from the unexposed donor. With the Oncomine TCR Beta short-read assay, DNA from cultured CD4+ T cells was sequenced. TCRdb re-called the PCR reads with MiXCR, one entry per CDR3 protein. The data contain roughly 8,100 distinct CDR3 sequences, less than 55% of them singletons. The clonotype comes from a human donor in good health. The sample consisted of CD4+ T cells from blood, cultured in vitro.

CDR3 sequence (DNA): TGCAGCGTTGGGGAGGGGATGTGGTATGGCTACACCTTC. Translating it yields CSVGEGMWYGYTF. The V call is TRBV29-1, the J call TRBJ1-2; TRBD1 is a possible D gene (5 bases). The V end lost 4 bases, the J end lost 5 bases, and 14 bases lay between the germline ends. The CDR3 spans 13 residues. Germline V gene data show CDR1 as SQVTM and CDR2 as ANQGSEA.